This passage covers 22 T cell receptor beta chains from one sample sequenced in a study of regulatory T cells. Study-level findings and limits: Hydrophobic residues at CDR3 positions 6 and 7 were enriched in conventional CD4+ T cells of CD3G-deficient patients.

Primers: 52 TRBV forward and 13 TRBJ reverse. The assay was immunoSEQ multiplex PCR, and TCRdb's table has in-frame clones only and misses some. The top ten clones hold 0.9% to 1% of a sample with some 31,000 clones, 93% of them seen once. These receptors lack a known antigen. Material: conventional CD4+ T cells sorted from blood. The receptor source for this set is a child aged 2 to 10 with CD3G deficiency.

The chain uses TRBV18 and TRBJ2-7; TRBD1 matches at 10 bases. Germline CDR1 and CDR2: KGHSH and LQKENI. The CDR3 spans 15 residues. V lost 4 bases and J lost 5; bases outside the gene matches: 8. The DNA for the CDR3 is TGTGCCAGCTCACTGGCCGGGACAGGGGTCCACGAGCAGTACTTC. As protein: CASSLAGTGVHEQYF.

The rearrangement joins TRBV27 to TRBJ2-2; 8 bases match TRBD2. Germline assignment: CDR1 MNHEY and CDR2 SMNVEV (reference sequence). The CDR3 runs to 15 residues. Losses at the gene ends were 3 bases for V and 7 bases for J; bases not matched to a gene: 7. This chain's CDR3 is CASSFFREGIGELFF. The CDR3 DNA sequence: TGTGCCAGCAGTTTTTTCCGGGAGGGAATCGGGGAGCTGTTTTTT.

The chain uses TRBV5-1 and TRBJ2-2; 7 bases agree with TRBD1. The CDR3 sequence is 15 residues long. Trimming took 4 bases from V and 4 from J; bases not matched to a gene: 7. Germline lookup yields CDR1 SGHRS and CDR2 YFSETQ. CDR3 residues: CASSPMTGSTGELFF. The CDR3 nucleotides read TGCGCCAGCAGCCCGATGACAGGGAGCACCGGGGAGCTGTTTTTT. Combining the CDR3 with reference TRBV5-1 and TRBJ2-2 gives the whole variable domain KAGVTQTPRYLIKTRGQQVTLSCSPISGHRSVSWYQQTPGQGLQFLFEYFSETQRNKGNFPGRFSGRQFSNSRSEMNVSTLELGDSALYLCASSPMTGSTGELFFGEGSRLTVL.

This clone occurred once. The chain combines TRBV30 with TRBJ2-2; possibly TRBD2 for D (5 bases). V lost 0 bases to trimming and J lost 4 bases, with 9 bases between them. The length of the CDR3 is 14 residues. CDR1 is GTSNPN and CDR2 is SVGIG in the germline V gene (reference sequence). CDR3 DNA: TGTGCCTGGAGTGTACTCGGAGGCACCGGGGAGCTGTTTTTT. Its protein product is CAWSVLGGTGELFF.

This clone was recorded once. The rearrangement joins TRBV10-3 to TRBJ2-2, with D possibly being TRBD1 (5 bases). The CDR3 is 13 residues long. The germline V and J ends were trimmed by 10 bases and 4 bases, with 13 bases remaining between them. The germline V gene has CDR1 ENHRY and CDR2 SYGVKD. Written as DNA, the CDR3 is TGTGCCACCGCGACCCAGGGCACCGGGGAGCTGTTTTTT. Encoded protein: CATATQGTGELFF.

V and J are TRBV28 and TRBJ1-5; tentative D call: TRBD1 (6 bases). The V end lost 8 bases, the J end lost 5 bases, and 13 bases lay between the germline ends. Germline lookup yields CDR1 MDHEN and CDR2 SYDVKM. This CDR3 is built from 13 residues. The CDR3 DNA reads as TGTGCCAGCGGTGGGGGCACGGATCAGCCCCAGCATTTT. Amino acids: CASGGGTDQPQHF.

V is TRBV28 and J is TRBJ1-6; the D gene is possibly TRBD1 (5 bases). Germline-derived CDR1 and CDR2 are MDHEN and SYDVKM. This CDR3 is 16 amino acids long. V lost 5 bases and J 6 bases, leaving 17 bases between the germline ends. CDR3 in amino acids: CASSGRGGHPNSPLHF. CDR3 sequence (DNA): TGTGCCAGCAGTGGAAGGGGAGGGCACCCTAATTCACCCCTCCACTTT.

This clone was counted between two and nine times. The chain couples TRBV28 to TRBJ1-1; D not certain. Trimming pared 7 bases from V and 11 bases from J, leaving 17 bases between. Germline V gene data show CDR1 as MDHEN and CDR2 as SYDVKM. There are 12 residues in the CDR3. In DNA, the CDR3 is TGTGCCAGCACCTTTAGCGGTGGAGAGGCTTTCTTT. This sequence encodes CASTFSGGEAFF.

The chain links TRBV28 to TRBJ2-7, with 8 bases aligning to TRBD2. After removal of 5 bases from V and 3 bases from J, the junction contained 6 bases not matched to a gene. CDR3 length equals 14 residues. In germline, CDR1 is MDHEN, CDR2 SYDVKM. The CDR3 nucleotides are TGTGCCAGCAGTCCGGGGGGGCCTCTCTACGAGCAGTACTTC. This encodes CASSPGGPLYEQYF.

This clone appeared a single time. CDR3: CASKIRSGATQPQHF. The CDR3 DNA sequence: TGTGCCAGCAAAATCCGGTCGGGGGCGACCCAGCCCCAGCATTTT. The rearrangement joins TRBV28 to TRBJ1-5; tentatively, D is TRBD1 (6 bases). V shed 7 bases and J shed 7 bases, with 20 bases lying between them. Germline V lookup: CDR1 MDHEN, CDR2 SYDVKM. CDR3 size: 15 residues.

The chain couples TRBV5-1 to TRBJ2-6, with 9 bases matching TRBD1. Losses at the gene ends were 0 bases for V and 1 base for J; bases not matched to a gene: 2. CDR3 length: 17 amino acids. Germline V gene sequence: CDR1 SGHRS, CDR2 YFSETQ. DNA for the CDR3: TGCGCCAGCAGCTTGGGACAGGGGGAGTCTGGGGCCAACGTCCTGACTTTC. This codes for CASSLGQGESGANVLTF. Full variable domain (missing parts from reference TRBV5-1 and TRBJ2-6): KAGVTQTPRYLIKTRGQQVTLSCSPISGHRSVSWYQQTPGQGLQFLFEYFSETQRNKGNFPGRFSGRQFSNSRSEMNVSTLELGDSALYLCASSLGQGESGANVLTFGAGSRLTVL.

The count of this clone is one. The chain combines TRBV28 with TRBJ2-7; 7 bases match TRBD1. CDR3 length: 12 amino acids. The trim removed 5 bases at V and 6 bases at J, leaving 4 bases unmatched. Germline-derived CDR1 and CDR2 are MDHEN and SYDVKM. DNA for the CDR3: TGTGCCAGCAGTGGACAGGCAGCCGAGCAGTACTTC. It translates to CASSGQAAEQYF.

The V gene is TRBV7-8, the J gene TRBJ1-1, with 8 bases that match TRBD1. Losses at the gene ends were 8 bases for V and 5 bases for J; bases not matched to a gene: 7. CDR3 length: 13 amino acids. Germline V CDR1 and CDR2: SGHVS, FQNEAQ. The CDR3 protein is CASHFDRGTEAFF. CDR3 DNA: TGTGCCAGCCACTTTGACAGGGGTACTGAAGCTTTCTTT.

The CDR3 bases are TGTGCCAGCAGTCCCCACCGCGATACGCAGTATTTT. Its translation is CASSPHRDTQYF. This rearrangement joins TRBV6-1 to TRBJ2-3; D call uncertain. Per germline, CDR1 MNHNS and CDR2 SASEGT. The V gene lost 5 bases and the J gene lost 6 bases, with 9 bases spanning the gap. The CDR3 has 12 residues.

The V gene is TRBV7-8, the J gene TRBJ2-5; no reliable D call. Germline V gene lookup returns CDR1 SGHVS and CDR2 FQNEAQ. The CDR3 contains 13 residues. V lost 5 bases to trimming and J lost 4 bases, with 11 bases between them. CDR3 sequence reads: CASSPGRLETQYF. The CDR3 region has the DNA TGTGCCAGCAGCCCGGGCAGGTTAGAGACCCAGTACTTC.

The chain recombines TRBV5-1 with TRBJ2-3; no reliable D call. CDR1 SGHRS and CDR2 YFSETQ come from the germline V gene. CDR3 size: 13 residues. V lost 4 bases and J lost 5, with 11 bases in between. CDR3 protein: CASSPQSRDTQYF. CDR3 DNA: TGCGCCAGCAGCCCACAGTCCCGAGATACGCAGTATTTT.

This chain uses TRBV28 with TRBJ2-1; D possibly corresponds to TRBD1 (6 bases). This CDR3 region has 14 residues. V lost 6 bases, J lost 7 bases, and 16 bases lay in between. Germline-derived CDR1 and CDR2 are MDHEN and SYDVKM. CDR3 loop: CASSHRVRWNEQFF. The CDR3 DNA is TGTGCCAGCAGCCACAGGGTACGGTGGAATGAGCAGTTCTTC.

There are a few counts of this clone. At one of its ends the junction is not consistent with the germline gene, which may arise from a read error. The chain is built from TRBV7-7 and TRBJ2-5; 8 bases agree with TRBD1. This CDR3 is built from 15 residues. Germline CDR1 is SSHAT and CDR2 is FNYEAQ (reference sequence). The CDR3 spells CASSLELRGRETQYF. The DNA for the CDR3 is TGTGCTAGCAGCTTAGAACTCAGGGGGCGGGAGACCCAGTACTTC. Together with reference TRBV7-7 and TRBJ2-5, the CDR3 gives the full variable domain: GAGVSQSPRYKVTKRGQDVTLRCDPISSHATLYWYQQALGQGPEFLTYFNYEAQPDKSGLPSDRFSAERPEGSISTLTIQRTEQRDSAMYRCASSLELRGRETQYFGPGTRLLVL.

The V gene is TRBV28, the J gene TRBJ1-2; the D gene is possibly TRBD1 (5 bases). Germline V gives CDR1 MDHEN, CDR2 SYDVKM. The CDR3 runs to 12 residues. The V and J ends lost 5 bases and 8 bases respectively, with 12 bases between them. The CDR3 DNA is TGTGCCAGCAGTGGTCGGGGCATAGGCTACACCTTC. It encodes CASSGRGIGYTF.

J is TRBJ2-3 and V is TRBV18; TRBD1 aligns across 7 bases. Losses at the gene ends were 3 bases for V and 2 bases for J; bases not matched to a gene: 5. This CDR3 comprises 15 residues. The germline CDR1 and CDR2 sequences are KGHSH and LQKENI. The CDR3 is CASSPQTGPTDTQYF. The CDR3 DNA reads TGTGCCAGCTCACCGCAGACAGGGCCCACAGATACGCAGTATTTT. The full variable domain, with the rest looked up from reference TRBV18 and TRBJ2-3, is NAGVMQNPRHLVRRRGQEARLRCSPMKGHSHVYWYRQLPEEGLKFMVYLQKENIIDESGMPKERFSAEFPKEGPSILRIQQVVRGDSAAYFCASSPQTGPTDTQYFGPGTRLTVL.

The rearrangement links TRBV28 to TRBJ2-7; D possibly matches TRBD1 or TRBD2 (5 bases each). Germline lookup yields CDR1 MDHEN and CDR2 SYDVKM. V was shortened by 6 bases and J by 2 bases, with 14 bases between the two germline ends. The CDR3 totals 14 residues. The DNA of the CDR3 is TGTGCCAGCAGCCTTGGGGGTGGCGCCTACGAGCAGTACTTC. Its protein is CASSLGGGAYEQYF.

This rearrangement joins TRBV18 to TRBJ2-7, with D unresolved. Germline CDR1 and CDR2: KGHSH and LQKENI. The CDR3 is made up of 13 amino acids. V was trimmed by 4 bases and J by 5 bases, leaving 12 bases between them. This CDR3 is CASSLGATNEQYF. Written as DNA, the CDR3 is TGTGCCAGCTCACTTGGAGCGACCAACGAGCAGTACTTC.